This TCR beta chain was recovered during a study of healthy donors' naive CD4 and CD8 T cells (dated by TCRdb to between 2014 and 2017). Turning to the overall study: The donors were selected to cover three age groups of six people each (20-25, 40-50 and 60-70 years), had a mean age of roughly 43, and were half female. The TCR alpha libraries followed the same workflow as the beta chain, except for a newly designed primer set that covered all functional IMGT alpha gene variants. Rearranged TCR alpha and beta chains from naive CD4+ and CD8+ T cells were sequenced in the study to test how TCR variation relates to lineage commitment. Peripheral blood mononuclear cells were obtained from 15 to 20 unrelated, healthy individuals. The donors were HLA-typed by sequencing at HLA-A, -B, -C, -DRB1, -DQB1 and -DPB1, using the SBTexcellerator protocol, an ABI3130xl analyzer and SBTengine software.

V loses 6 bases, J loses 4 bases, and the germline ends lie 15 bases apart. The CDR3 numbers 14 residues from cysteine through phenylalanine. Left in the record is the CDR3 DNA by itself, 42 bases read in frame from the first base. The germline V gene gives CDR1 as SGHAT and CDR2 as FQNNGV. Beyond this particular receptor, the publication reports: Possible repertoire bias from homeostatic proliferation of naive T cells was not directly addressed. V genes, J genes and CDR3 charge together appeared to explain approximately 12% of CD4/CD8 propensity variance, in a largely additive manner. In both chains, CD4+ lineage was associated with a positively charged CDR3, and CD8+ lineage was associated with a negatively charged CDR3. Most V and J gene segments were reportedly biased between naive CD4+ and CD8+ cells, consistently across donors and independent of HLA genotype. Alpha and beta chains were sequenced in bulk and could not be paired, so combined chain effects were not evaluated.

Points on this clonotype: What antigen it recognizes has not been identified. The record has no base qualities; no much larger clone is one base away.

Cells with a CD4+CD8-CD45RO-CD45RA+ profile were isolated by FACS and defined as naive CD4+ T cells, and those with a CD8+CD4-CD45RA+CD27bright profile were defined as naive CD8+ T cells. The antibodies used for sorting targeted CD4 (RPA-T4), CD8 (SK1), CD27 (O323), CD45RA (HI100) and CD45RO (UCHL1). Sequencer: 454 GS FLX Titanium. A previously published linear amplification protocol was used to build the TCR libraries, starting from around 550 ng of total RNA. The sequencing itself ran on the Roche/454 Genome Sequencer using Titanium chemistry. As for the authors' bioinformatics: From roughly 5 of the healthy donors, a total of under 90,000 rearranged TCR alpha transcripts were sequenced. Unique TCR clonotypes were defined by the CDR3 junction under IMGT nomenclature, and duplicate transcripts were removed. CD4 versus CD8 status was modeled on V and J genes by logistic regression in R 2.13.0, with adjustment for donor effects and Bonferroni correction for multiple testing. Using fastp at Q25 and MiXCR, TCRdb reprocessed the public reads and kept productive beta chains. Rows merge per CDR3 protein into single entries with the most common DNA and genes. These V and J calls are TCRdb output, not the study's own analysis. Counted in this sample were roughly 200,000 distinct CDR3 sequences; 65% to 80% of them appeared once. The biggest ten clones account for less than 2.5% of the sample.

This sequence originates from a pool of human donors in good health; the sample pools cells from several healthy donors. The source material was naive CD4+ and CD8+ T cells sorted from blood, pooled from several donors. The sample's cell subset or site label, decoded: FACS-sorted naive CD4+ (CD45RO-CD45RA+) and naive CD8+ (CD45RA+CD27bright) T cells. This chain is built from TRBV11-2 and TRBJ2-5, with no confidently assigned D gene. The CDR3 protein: CASRPTRLRETQYF. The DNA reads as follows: TGTGCCAGCAGGCCTACACGTCTTCGAGAGACCCAGTACTTC.